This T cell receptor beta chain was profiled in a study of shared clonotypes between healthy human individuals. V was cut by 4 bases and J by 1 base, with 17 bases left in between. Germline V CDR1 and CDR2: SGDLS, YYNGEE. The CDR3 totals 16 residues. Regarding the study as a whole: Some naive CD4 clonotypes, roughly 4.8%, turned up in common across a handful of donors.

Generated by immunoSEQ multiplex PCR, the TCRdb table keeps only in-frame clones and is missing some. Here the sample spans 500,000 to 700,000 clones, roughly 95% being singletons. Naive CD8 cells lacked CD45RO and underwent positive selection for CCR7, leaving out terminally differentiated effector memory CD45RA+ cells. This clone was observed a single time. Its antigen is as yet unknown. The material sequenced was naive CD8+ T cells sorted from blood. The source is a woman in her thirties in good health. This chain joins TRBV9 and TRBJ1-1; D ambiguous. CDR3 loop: CASSPSTSLKNTEAFF. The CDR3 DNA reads TGTGCCAGCAGCCCCTCGACAAGCCTTAAGAACACTGAAGCTTTCTTT.